The clone carrying this T cell receptor (beta chain) was seen many times. Trimming took 2 bases from V and 4 from J, leaving 20 bases between them. The CDR3 has 17 residues. Germline CDR1 is LGHDT and CDR2 is YNNKEL (reference sequence). These data are taken from a study of patients and donors after allogeneic stem cell transplantation. TCRdb re-called the RT-PCR reads through MiXCR, storing one row per CDR3 protein. The data show over 150,000 distinct CDR3 sequences, with 30% seen just once and less than 3.5% held by the top ten. The TCR sequence derives from a human donor who was either an allogeneic HSCT recipient or a stem cell or donor lymphocyte infusion donor (not recorded which). It is not recorded whose cells these are; they may come from a transplant donor. The material sequenced was blood, either unsorted or a sorted T cell fraction (not recorded which). The chain links TRBV3-1 to TRBJ1-2; maybe TRBD1 (5 bases). The CDR3 here is CASSQSGTRLLGYGYTF. DNA of the CDR3: TGTGCCAGCAGCCAATCCGGGACCAGGCTATTGGGCTATGGCTACACCTTC.